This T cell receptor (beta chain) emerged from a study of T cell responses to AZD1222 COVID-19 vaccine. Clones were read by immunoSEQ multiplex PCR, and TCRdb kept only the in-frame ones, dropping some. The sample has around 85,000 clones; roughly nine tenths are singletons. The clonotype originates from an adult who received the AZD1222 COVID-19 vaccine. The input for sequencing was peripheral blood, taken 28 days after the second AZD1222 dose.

The DNA of the CDR3 is TGCGCCAGCAGCTTGGGCGCCTATGGCTACACCTTC. Translation: CASSLGAYGYTF. This sequence joins TRBV5-1 and TRBJ1-2, with D unclear. The germline V and J ends were trimmed by 0 bases and 4 bases, with 4 bases remaining between them. The germline gives CDR1 SGHRS, CDR2 YFSETQ. The CDR3 spans 12 residues.